The clone carrying this T cell receptor (beta chain) was picked up many times. Researchers amplified the TCR beta CDR3 regions from RNA transcripts. TCR CDR3 regions were first amplified by RT-PCR with HTBI primers. TCRdb re-called the multiplex PCR reads with MiXCR, one entry per CDR3 protein. Seen here are about 480,000 distinct CDR3 sequences, around 24% observed once, and the top ten hold roughly 10%. These data come from a study of T cells in Graves' hyperthyroidism and ophthalmopathy. Deletions cut 5 bases from V and 1 base from J, with 8 bases between. Germline V CDR1 and CDR2: SGHTA, FQGNSA. The CDR3 has 13 amino acids.

Source material: blood. The V gene is TRBV7-2, the J gene TRBJ1-2; D gene uncertain. The sequence was obtained from a woman aged 25 to 39 with Graves' ophthalmopathy. CDR3 bases: TGTGCCAGCAGCCGGGAAATTAACTATGGCTACACCTTC. Translated: CASSREINYGYTF.